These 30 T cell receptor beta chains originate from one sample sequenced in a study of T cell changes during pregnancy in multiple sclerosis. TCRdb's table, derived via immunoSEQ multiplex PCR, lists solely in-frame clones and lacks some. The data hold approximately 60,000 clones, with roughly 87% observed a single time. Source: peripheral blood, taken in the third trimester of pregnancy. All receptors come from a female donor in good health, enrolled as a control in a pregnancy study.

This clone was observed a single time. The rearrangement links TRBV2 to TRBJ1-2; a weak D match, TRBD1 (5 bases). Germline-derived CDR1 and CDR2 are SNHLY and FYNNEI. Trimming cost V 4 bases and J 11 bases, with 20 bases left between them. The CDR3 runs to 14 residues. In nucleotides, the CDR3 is TGTGCCAGCAGTGTGGGGGGTTCTAGGAGGGGTTACACCTTC. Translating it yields CASSVGGSRRGYTF. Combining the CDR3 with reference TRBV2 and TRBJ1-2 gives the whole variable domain EPEVTQTPSHQVTQMGQEVILRCVPISNHLYFYWYRQILGQKVEFLVSFYNNEISEKSEIFDDQFSVERPDGSNFTLKIRSTKLEDSAMYFCASSVGGSRRGYTFGSGTRLTVV.

CDR3 sequence: CASSDPGLAATGELFF. CDR3 DNA sequence: TGTGCCAGCAGTGACCCGGGACTAGCGGCCACCGGGGAGCTGTTTTTT. The chain has TRBV6-4 and TRBJ2-2; TRBD2 matches at 11 bases. CDR1 and CDR2 (germline): MRHNA, SNTAGT. The V segment lost 2 bases and the J segment 4 bases; nucleotides outside the gene matches: 3. The CDR3 loop spans 16 amino acids.

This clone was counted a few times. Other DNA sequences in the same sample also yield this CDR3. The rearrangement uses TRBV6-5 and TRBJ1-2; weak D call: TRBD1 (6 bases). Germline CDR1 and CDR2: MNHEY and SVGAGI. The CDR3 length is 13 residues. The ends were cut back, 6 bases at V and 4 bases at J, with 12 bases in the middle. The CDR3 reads CASSRGQIYGYTF. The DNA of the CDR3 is TGTGCCAGCAGCCGTGGACAGATCTATGGCTACACCTTC.

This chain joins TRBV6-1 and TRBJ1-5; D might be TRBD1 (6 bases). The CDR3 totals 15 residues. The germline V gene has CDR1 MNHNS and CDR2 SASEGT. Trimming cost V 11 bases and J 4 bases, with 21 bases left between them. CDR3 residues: CAVRTVGSLNQPQHF. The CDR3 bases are TGTGCCGTCAGGACAGTCGGATCCTTGAATCAGCCCCAGCATTTT.

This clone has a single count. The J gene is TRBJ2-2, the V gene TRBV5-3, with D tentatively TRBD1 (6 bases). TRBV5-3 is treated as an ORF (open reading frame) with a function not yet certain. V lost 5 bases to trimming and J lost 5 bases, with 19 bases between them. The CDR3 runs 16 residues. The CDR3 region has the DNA TGTGCCAGAAGAACCATCCACGACAGGAAAACCGGGGAGCTGTTTTTT. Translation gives CARRTIHDRKTGELFF.

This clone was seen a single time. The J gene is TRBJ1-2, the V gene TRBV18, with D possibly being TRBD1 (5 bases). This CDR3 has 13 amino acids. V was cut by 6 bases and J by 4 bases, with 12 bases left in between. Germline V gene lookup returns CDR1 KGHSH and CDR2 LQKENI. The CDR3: CASSPDSLYGYTF. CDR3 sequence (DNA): TGTGCCAGCTCCCCCGACAGCCTCTATGGCTACACCTTC.

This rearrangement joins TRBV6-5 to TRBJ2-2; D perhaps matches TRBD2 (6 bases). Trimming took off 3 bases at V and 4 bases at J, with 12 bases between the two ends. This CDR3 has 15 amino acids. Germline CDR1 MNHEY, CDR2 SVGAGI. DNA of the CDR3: TGTGCCAGCAGTTATGGGACTGACGTCACCGGGGAGCTGTTTTTT. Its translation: CASSYGTDVTGELFF.

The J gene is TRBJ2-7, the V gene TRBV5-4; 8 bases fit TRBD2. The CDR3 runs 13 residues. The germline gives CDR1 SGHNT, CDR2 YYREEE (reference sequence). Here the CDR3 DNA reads TGTGCATATCCGGGGGGGGCTGGCGACGAGCAGTACTTC. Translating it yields CAYPGGAGDEQYF. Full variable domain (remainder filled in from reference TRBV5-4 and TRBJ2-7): ETGVTQSPTHLIKTRGQQVTLRCSSQSGHNTVSWYQQALGQGPQFIFQYYREEENGRGNFPPRFSGLQFPNYSSELNVNALELDDSALYLCAYPGGAGDEQYFGPGTRLTVT.

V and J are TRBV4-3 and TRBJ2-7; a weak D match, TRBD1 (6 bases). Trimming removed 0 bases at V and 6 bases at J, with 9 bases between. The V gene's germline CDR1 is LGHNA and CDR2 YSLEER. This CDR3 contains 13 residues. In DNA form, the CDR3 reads TGCGCCAGCAGCCAAGACGCCAGGGGCGAGCAGTACTTC. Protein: CASSQDARGEQYF.

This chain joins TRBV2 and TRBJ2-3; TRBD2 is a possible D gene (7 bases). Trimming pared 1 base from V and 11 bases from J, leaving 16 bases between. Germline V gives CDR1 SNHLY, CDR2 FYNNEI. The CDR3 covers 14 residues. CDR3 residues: CASSEVGRGIEQYF. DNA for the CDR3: TGTGCCAGCAGTGAAGTGGGGAGGGGGATTGAGCAGTATTTT.

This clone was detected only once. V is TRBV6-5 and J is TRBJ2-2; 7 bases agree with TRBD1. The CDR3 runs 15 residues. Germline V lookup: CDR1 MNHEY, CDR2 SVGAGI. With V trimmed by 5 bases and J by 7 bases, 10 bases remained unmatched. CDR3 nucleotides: TGTGCCAGCAGTACCCAGGGGGTCTTAGTCGGGGAGCTGTTTTTT. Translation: CASSTQGVLVGELFF.

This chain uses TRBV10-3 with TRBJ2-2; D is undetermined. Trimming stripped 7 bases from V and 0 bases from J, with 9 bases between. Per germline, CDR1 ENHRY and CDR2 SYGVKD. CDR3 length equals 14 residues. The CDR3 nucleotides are TGTGCCATCAAAGGCGGTTCGAACACCGGGGAGCTGTTTTTT. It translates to CAIKGGSNTGELFF.

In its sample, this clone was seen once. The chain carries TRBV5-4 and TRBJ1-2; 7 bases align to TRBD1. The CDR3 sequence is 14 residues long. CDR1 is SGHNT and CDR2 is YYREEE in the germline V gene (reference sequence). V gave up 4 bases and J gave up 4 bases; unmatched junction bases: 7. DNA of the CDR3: TGTGCCAGCAGCGGCGACAGGGCAGGCTATGGCTACACCTTC. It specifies CASSGDRAGYGYTF.

The CDR3 DNA is TGTGCCAGCAGTGCCGGGACAGGGGGCGCGGGGGAGACCCAGTACTTC. It encodes CASSAGTGGAGETQYF. V usage is TRBV25-1 and J usage is TRBJ2-5; 12 nucleotides agree with TRBD1. V was pared by 4 bases and J by 5 bases, with 8 bases of the junction left unmatched. The CDR3 runs to 16 residues. The germline V gene has CDR1 MGHDK and CDR2 SYGVNS.

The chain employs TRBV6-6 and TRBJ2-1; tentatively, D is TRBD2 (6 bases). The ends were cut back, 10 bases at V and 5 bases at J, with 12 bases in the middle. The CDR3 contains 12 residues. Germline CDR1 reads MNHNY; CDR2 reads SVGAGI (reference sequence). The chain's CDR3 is CATRRENNEQFF. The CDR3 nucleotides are TGTGCCACCAGACGGGAGAACAATGAGCAGTTCTTC.

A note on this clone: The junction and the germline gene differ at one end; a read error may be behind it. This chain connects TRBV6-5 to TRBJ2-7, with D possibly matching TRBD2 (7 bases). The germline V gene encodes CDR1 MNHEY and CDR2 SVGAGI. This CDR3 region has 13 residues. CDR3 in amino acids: CATAGQGSYEQYF. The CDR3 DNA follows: TGCGCCACAGCGGGACAAGGGTCCTACGAGCAGTACTTC.

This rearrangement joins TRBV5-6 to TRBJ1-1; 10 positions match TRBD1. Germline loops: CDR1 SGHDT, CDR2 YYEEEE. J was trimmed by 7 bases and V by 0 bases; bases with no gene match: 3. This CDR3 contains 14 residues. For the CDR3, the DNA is TGTGCCAGCAGCTTGGGACAGGGGGCCTTTGAAGCTTTCTTT. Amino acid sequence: CASSLGQGAFEAFF. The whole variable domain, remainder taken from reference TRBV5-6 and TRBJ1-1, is DAGVTQSPTHLIKTRGQQVTLRCSPKSGHDTVSWYQQALGQGPQFIFQYYEEEERQRGNFPDRFSGHQFPNYSSELNVNALLLGDSALYLCASSLGQGAFEAFFGQGTRLTVV.

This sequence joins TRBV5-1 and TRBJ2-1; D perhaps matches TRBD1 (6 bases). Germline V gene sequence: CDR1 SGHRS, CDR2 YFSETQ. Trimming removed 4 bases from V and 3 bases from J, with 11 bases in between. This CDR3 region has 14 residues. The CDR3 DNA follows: TGCGCCAGCAGCGACGGACAGCTCTACAATGAGCAGTTCTTC. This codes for CASSDGQLYNEQFF.

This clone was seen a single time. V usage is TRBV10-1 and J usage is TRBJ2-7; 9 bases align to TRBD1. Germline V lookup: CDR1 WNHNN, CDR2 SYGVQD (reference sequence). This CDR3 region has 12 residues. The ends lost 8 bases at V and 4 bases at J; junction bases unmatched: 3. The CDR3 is CASSDRGYEQYF. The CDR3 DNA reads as TGCGCCAGCTCGGACAGGGGATACGAGCAGTACTTC.

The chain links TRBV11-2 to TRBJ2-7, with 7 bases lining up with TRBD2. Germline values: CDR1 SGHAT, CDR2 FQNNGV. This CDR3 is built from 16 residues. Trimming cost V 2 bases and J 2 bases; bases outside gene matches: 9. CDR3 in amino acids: CASSLTPRESPYEQYF. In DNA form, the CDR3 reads TGTGCCAGCAGCTTAACCCCGCGGGAGAGCCCCTACGAGCAGTACTTC.

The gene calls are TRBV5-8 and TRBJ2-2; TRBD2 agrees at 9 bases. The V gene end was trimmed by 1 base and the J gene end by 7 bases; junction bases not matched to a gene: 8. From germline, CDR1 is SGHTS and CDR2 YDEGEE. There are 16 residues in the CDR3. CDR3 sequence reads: CASSLSGTSFRGELFF. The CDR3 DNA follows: TGTGCCAGCAGCTTGTCCGGGACTAGCTTTCGCGGGGAGCTGTTTTTT.

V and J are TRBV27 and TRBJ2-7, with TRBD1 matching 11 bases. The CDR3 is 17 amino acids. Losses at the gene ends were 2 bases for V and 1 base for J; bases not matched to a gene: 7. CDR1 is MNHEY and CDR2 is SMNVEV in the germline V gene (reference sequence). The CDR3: CASSLTSGTGGSYEQYF. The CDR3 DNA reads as TGTGCCAGCAGTTTAACCTCTGGGACAGGGGGGTCCTACGAGCAGTACTTC.

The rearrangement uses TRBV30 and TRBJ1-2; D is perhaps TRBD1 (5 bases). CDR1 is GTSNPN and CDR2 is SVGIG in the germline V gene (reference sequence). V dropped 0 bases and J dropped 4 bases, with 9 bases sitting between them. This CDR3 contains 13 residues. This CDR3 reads CAWSVQAAYGYTF. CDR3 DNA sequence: TGTGCCTGGAGTGTACAGGCGGCCTATGGCTACACCTTC.

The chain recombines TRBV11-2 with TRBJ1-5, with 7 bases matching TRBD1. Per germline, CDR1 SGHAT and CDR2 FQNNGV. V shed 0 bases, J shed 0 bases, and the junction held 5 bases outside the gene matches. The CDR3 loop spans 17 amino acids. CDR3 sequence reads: CASSLDGAGGSNQPQHF. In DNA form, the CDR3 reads TGTGCCAGCAGCTTAGATGGGGCAGGGGGTAGCAATCAGCCCCAGCATTTT.

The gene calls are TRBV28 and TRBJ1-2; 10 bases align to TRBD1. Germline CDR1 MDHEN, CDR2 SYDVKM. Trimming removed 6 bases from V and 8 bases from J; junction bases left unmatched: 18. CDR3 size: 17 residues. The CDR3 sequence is CASRIAGQGSVTGGYTF. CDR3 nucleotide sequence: TGTGCCAGCAGAATCGCGGGACAGGGGTCCGTGACCGGCGGCTACACCTTC.

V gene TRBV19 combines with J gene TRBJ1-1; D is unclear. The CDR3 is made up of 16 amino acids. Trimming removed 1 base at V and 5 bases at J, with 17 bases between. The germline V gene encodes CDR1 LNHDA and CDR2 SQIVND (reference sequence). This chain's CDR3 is CASSIGPIEARTEAFF. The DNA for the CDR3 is TGTGCCAGTAGTATAGGTCCTATTGAGGCTCGGACTGAAGCTTTCTTT.

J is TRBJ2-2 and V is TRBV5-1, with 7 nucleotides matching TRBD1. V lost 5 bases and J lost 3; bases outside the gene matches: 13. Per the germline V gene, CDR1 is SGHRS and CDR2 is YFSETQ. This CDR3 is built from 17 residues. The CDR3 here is CASSQTRGTEDTGELFF. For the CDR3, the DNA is TGCGCCAGCAGTCAAACCAGGGGGACGGAGGACACCGGGGAGCTGTTTTTT. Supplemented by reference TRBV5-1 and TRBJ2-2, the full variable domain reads KAGVTQTPRYLIKTRGQQVTLSCSPISGHRSVSWYQQTPGQGLQFLFEYFSETQRNKGNFPGRFSGRQFSNSRSEMNVSTLELGDSALYLCASSQTRGTEDTGELFFGEGSRLTVL.

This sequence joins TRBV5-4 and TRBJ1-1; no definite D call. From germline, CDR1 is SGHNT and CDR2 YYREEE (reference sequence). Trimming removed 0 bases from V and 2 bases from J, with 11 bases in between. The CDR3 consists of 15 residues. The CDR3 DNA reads TGTGCCAGCAGCTTGGCCGTGGAGGGCAACACTGAAGCTTTCTTT. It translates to CASSLAVEGNTEAFF.

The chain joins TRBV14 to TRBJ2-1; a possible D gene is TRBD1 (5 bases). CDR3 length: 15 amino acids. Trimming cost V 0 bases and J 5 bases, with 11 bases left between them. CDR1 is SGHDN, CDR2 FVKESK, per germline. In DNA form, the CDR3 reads TGTGCCAGCAGCCAAGACAGGGCATGGGACAATGAGCAGTTCTTC. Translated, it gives CASSQDRAWDNEQFF.

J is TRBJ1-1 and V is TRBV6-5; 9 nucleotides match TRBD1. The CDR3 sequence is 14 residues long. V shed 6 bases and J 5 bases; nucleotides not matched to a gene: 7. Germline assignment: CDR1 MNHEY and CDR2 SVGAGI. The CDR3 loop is CASREQGARTEAFF. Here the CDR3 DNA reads TGTGCCAGCAGAGAACAGGGGGCTAGGACTGAAGCTTTCTTT.